The 2 T cell receptor beta chains below were found in one sample sequenced in a study of T cell repertoires in cytomegalovirus infection. One entry per CDR3 protein, called by TCRdb with MiXCR from the reads. The sample has fewer than 300,000 distinct CDR3 sequences, about a quarter seen once. Source material: PBMCs. The receptors were gathered from a human donor in good health (CMV status not recorded). Some clones in this sample may be carry-over from other donors' samples.

At least ten counts were recorded for this clonotype. The CDR3 region is CASSSAATQGLGQPQHF. The CDR3 bases are TGTGCCAGCAGTTCCGCCGCGACACAGGGCTTAGGGCAGCCCCAGCATTTT. The chain joins TRBV28 to TRBJ1-5, with D perhaps TRBD1 (6 bases). The CDR3 is 17 residues long. CDR1 and CDR2 (germline): MDHEN, SYDVKM. V gave up 4 bases and J gave up 7 bases, with 23 bases separating them.

At least ten counts were recorded for this clonotype. The J gene is TRBJ2-7, the V gene TRBV7-7, with 7 bases fitting TRBD1. The CDR3 extends over 13 amino acids. Germline CDR1 and CDR2: SSHAT and FNYEAQ (reference sequence). V dropped 5 bases and J dropped 5; count of bases not matched to a gene: 6. The CDR3 protein is CASSVGQQNEQYF. As DNA, the CDR3 is TGTGCCAGCAGCGTGGGACAGCAAAACGAGCAGTACTTC.